This TCR beta chain was sequenced in a study of blood T cell repertoires in COVID-19. Across the whole study: COVID-19 samples collected from the United States, Italy and Spain covered acute and convalescent phases. The analysed material was cDNA or gDNA that came from T cells, B-cell-depleted T cells, or PBMCs.

Authors' data handling: Amplified reference gene primers provided the basis for estimating nucleated cell counts. Repertoires were generated with immunoSEQ multiplex PCR, while TCRdb's copy carries only in-frame clones and drops some. V, J and clone size are taken as reported in that table, and D and trimming were inferred from the DNA itself. The sample has around 140,000 clones, 85% to 90% seen once. Followed over time, Seattle patients had been enrolled while infection was active. The germline V gene has CDR1 SGHRS and CDR2 YFSETQ. The CDR3 extends over 15 amino acids. V lost 0 bases, J lost 11 bases, and 11 bases stayed unmatched.

The TCR comes from a man younger than 35 with COVID-19, enrolled during active disease. The V gene is TRBV5-1, the J gene TRBJ2-1; 7 bases agree with TRBD1. Sequenced sample: peripheral blood. The CDR3 DNA reads as TGCGCCAGCAGCTTGGCCAAGCAACAGGGGAGCCAGCAGTTCTTC. Protein sequence: CASSLAKQQGSQQFF. Variable domain in full (rest from reference TRBV5-1 and TRBJ2-1): KAGVTQTPRYLIKTRGQQVTLSCSPISGHRSVSWYQQTPGQGLQFLFEYFSETQRNKGNFPGRFSGRQFSNSRSEMNVSTLELGDSALYLCASSLAKQQGSQQFFGPGTRLTVL.